This TCR beta chain was sequenced during a study of blood T cells in healthy people across ages. Trimming removed 4 bases from V and 1 base from J; junction bases left unmatched: 3. The CDR3 has 13 residues. Germline values: CDR1 SQVTM, CDR2 ANQGSEA. Primers used in a second PCR of about 6 to 11 cycles were a sample-barcoded 5' primer and a J-beta primer mix. Using its own MiXCR run on the 5' RACE reads, TCRdb lists one record per CDR3 protein. The sample holds roughly 1 million distinct CDR3 sequences, approximately 26% seen once. The same sample was also used in a study of T cells of mothers and their children.

The V call is TRBV29-1, the J call TRBJ2-5, with 7 positions matching TRBD2. The clonotype was recovered from a girl aged 2-10 years in good health. The sequencing input was blood. The CDR3 protein is CSVAGGLQETQYF. DNA for the CDR3: TGCAGCGTTGCGGGGGGACTCCAAGAGACCCAGTACTTC.